These T cell receptor beta chains were read from a single sample in a study of monozygotic twins with inflammatory bowel disease. For each CDR3 protein, TCRdb gives one entry from its re-call of the 5' RACE reads, without DNA. Its clone listing holds some 330,000 distinct CDR3 sequences. Sequencing used blood. These receptors originate from a human donor with ulcerative colitis or Crohn's disease, or a healthy co-twin of an affected twin (not recorded which). Both conserved end residues are part of each CDR3.

TRBV5-6,TRBJ2-1,CASSWTEKQFF
TRBV2,TRBJ1-5,CASIGDSNQPQHF
TRBV24-1,TRBJ2-7,CATSDLGDPLVDEQYF
TRBV4-3,TRBJ2-5,CASSPGYQETQYF
TRBV7-2,TRBJ2-7,CASSPLAGSSYEQYF
TRBV20-1,TRBJ2-1,CSARDSVRYNEQFF
TRBV7-2,TRBJ2-2,CASSLWGLANWELFF
TRBV19,TRBJ2-1,CASRPSWDSYNEQFF
TRBV20-1,TRBJ2-1,CSASVLAGSEQFF
TRBV4-3,TRBJ2-5,CASSPAAGGPQETQYF
TRBV5-1,TRBJ1-5,CASSLQGWVNQPQHF
TRBV29-1,TRBJ2-5,CSVEFPGGETQYF
TRBV14,TRBJ1-2,CASSQDKGAYGYTF
TRBV20-1,TRBJ2-7,CSWGGDNYEQYF
TRBV5-4,TRBJ2-7,CASSLGGLAGLSSYEQYF
TRBV28,TRBJ2-6,CASITGSSGANVLTF
TRBV28,TRBJ2-3,CASSLAGAGGSTDTQYF
TRBV28,TRBJ1-5,CASSSTGDNQPQHF
TRBV9,TRBJ2-3,CASSVRTSGGQYF
TRBV29-1,TRBJ2-7,CSVESDFYEQYF
TRBV7-6,TRBJ2-2,CASSYGGAMFF
TRBV20-1,TRBJ2-3,CSARIGANTDTQYF
TRBV6-1,TRBJ2-7,CASSRERGLYEQYF
TRBV24-1,TRBJ1-1,CATSPEDRDSHFKTLNTEAFF
TRBV7-2,TRBJ1-1,CASFRGRNTEAFF
TRBV5-1,TRBJ2-1,CASSFPPAGGDYNEQFF
TRBV19,TRBJ2-3,CASSNKRGGRTDTQYF
TRBV4-3,TRBJ1-2,CASSQDRFRPLDGYTF
TRBV29-1,TRBJ2-1,CSVDKPGQLPGGEQFF
TRBV5-1,TRBJ2-7,CASTEDSWGEQYF
TRBV5-5,TRBJ2-2,CASSGDSLNTGELFF
TRBV6-1,TRBJ2-1,CASSPPGEVHEQFF
TRBV28,TRBJ2-5,CASSWGLPYQETQYF
TRBV13,TRBJ2-1,CASSYGEGLADYNEQFF
TRBV10-3,TRBJ2-1,CAIRGWDTHNEQFF
TRBV19,TRBJ1-3,CASRSEANSGNTIYF
TRBV28,TRBJ1-2,CASSLWGGYTF
TRBV5-1,TRBJ1-4,CASSSRTGVNEKLFF
TRBV6-2/TRBV6-3,TRBJ2-6,CASRQGAGANVLTF
TRBV5-1,TRBJ2-2,CASSSERGGNTGELFF